This T cell receptor (beta chain) was obtained from a study of OX40 agonist ivuxolimab in advanced cancers. There are 17 residues in the CDR3. V lost 4 bases and J lost 0; bases outside the gene matches: 12. The germline CDR1 and CDR2 sequences are SGHKS and YYEKEE (reference sequence). Measured with immunoSEQ multiplex PCR; TCRdb has only the in-frame clones, and not every one. This sample has about 67,000 clones; 75% to 85% occur once, and the top ten carry less than 9.5%. The starting material was CD4+ or CD8+ T cells sorted from blood, obtained in a trial of the OX40 agonist ivuxolimab. The chain recombines TRBV5-5 with TRBJ1-1; TRBD1 aligns across 7 bases. The receptor's source is an adult with an advanced solid tumor such as melanoma, head and neck, liver or kidney cancer. As DNA, the CDR3 is TGTGCCAGCAGCCCTCCGGGGACAGAGCTCATGAACACTGAAGCTTTCTTT. Amino acids: CASSPPGTELMNTEAFF.